This record covers a single TCR beta chain. Its antigen is unknown. Qualities for individual bases were not recorded, and no much larger clone is one base off. This sample was taken from a study of Ad26.COV2.S vaccination and SARS-CoV-2 variants (dated by TCRdb to the early 2020s). Regarding the study in general: Donors in the vaccine arm were drawn from COV1001, a phase I-IIa trial of Ad26.COV2.S in healthy adults that was multicentre, randomized, double-blind and placebo-controlled. Ad26.COV2.S was administered intramuscularly at a dose of 5x10^10 or 1x10^11 viral particles, either as one shot or as two shots given 56 days apart. TCRbeta repertoire sequencing served as the tool for gauging how specific and how broad the SARS-CoV-2-reactive T cell receptors were following Ad26.COV2.S vaccination. The TCR-sequenced set comprised approximately 32 samples: some 20 Ad26.COV2.S vaccine recipients, 5 placebo recipients and 8 SARS-CoV-2 convalescent individuals. Trial participants were randomized into five groups of five, in which low-dose or high-dose Ad26.COV2.S was given once or twice, or placebo was given on both occasions. Blinding of investigators to trial group allocation was maintained during experiments and outcome assessment. Overall study outcomes, separate from this receptor: Comparing responses between vaccine doses or regimens was not something the study was powered to do. The authors noted that total T cell responses may have been underestimated by the TCR breadth and depth analyses. Compared with placebo recipients, Ad26.COV2.S recipients showed higher spike-specific TCR breadth (P = 0.0014). Non-spike TCR breadth was comparable between vaccine and placebo recipients, consistent with the vaccine containing only spike. After vaccination, spike-specific CD8+ and CD4+ T cell responses were reported to show substantial breadth.

The immunoSEQ Assay was used to sequence TCRbeta CDR3 regions. After extraction, genomic DNA underwent amplification by bias-controlled multiplex PCR, followed by high-throughput sequencing. The authors' analysis ran thus. To quantify the absolute abundance of every unique TCRbeta CDR3 region, sequences were collapsed and filtered. Usable DNA was measured by amplifying reference genes present in all nucleated cells, and TCRbeta template counts were normalized to that usable DNA to estimate T cell fraction. Repertoire TCRs were annotated as SARS-CoV-2-specific when V gene, CDR3 amino acid sequence and J gene were exactly matched to a known reactive TCR set. MIRA supplied the reference SARS-CoV-2 TCR set, which was filtered for enrichment in COVID-19-positive ImmuneCODE repertoires so that public or cross-reactive TCRs were removed. Using the MIRA antigens, annotated TCRs were further analysed by specific ORF or by position within an ORF. Breadth was defined as annotated unique rearrangements over total unique productive rearrangements; depth was the summed frequency of those rearrangements. Two-sided Wilcoxon rank-sum tests were applied when comparing TCR breadth between groups. In TCRdb, the immuneACCESS table is reduced to in-frame sequences with V and J assigned. These tables do not hold every clone; where another copy was compared, an unresolved V gene accounts for under half, and the others remain unexplained. From that table come the V and J calls and clone size; the DNA was used to work out D and trimming. The sample yields about 680,000 clones; 89% were counted once. The leading ten clones occupy roughly 1.5% of the sample.

V lost 4 bases and J lost 8 bases; the stretch between them is 19 bases long. The CDR3 holds 15 amino acids from the cysteine to the phenylalanine. Only the CDR3 part of the read is kept: 45 bases, read in frame from the first base. From the germline V gene (reference sequence), CDR1 is SGHNT and CDR2 is YYREEE. Sample treatment or condition, as interpreted from the label and publication: around 19 received Ad26.COV2.S at low or high dose, single or two shots; several received placebo; per-sample allocation not given. Repertoires of vaccine and placebo recipients were sequenced from samples collected on day 63 after the first injection. In Cohort 1b, around 23 adults aged 18-55 years were enrolled at a single site in Boston, USA, between 29 July and 7 August 2020. Ad26.COV2.S consisted of a replication-incompetent adenovirus type 26 vector by which a prefusion-stabilized SARS-CoV-2 spike protein from the original Wuhan strain was expressed.

Sequencing used peripheral blood, obtained in a trial of Ad26.COV2.S vaccine versus placebo. The source of this sequence is a person aged 18-60 years who received the Ad26.COV2.S COVID-19 vaccine or a placebo. The chain employs TRBV5-4 and TRBJ2-1; the D gene is perhaps TRBD1 or TRBD2, each of them matching over 6 bases. The CDR3 region: CASSAGQGLEYEQFF. The DNA sequence is as follows: TGTGCCAGCAGCGCGGGACAAGGGTTGGAGTATGAGCAGTTCTTC.